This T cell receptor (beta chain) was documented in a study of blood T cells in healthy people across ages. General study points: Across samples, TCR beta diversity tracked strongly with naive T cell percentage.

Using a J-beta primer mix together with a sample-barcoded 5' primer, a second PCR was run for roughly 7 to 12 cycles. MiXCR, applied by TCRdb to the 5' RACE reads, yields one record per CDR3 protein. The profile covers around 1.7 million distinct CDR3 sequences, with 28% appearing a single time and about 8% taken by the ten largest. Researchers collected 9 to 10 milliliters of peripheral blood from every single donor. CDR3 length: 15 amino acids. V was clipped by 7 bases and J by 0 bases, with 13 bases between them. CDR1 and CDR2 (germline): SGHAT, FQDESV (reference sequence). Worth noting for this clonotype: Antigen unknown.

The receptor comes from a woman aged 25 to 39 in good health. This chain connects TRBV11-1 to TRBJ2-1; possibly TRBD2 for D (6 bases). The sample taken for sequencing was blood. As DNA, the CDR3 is TGTGCCAGCACTGAGGACGGGAGCTCCTACAATGAGCAGTTCTTC. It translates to CASTEDGSSYNEQFF. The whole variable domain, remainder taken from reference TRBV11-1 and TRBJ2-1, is EAEVAQSPRYKITEKSQAVAFWCDPISGHATLYWYRQILGQGPELLVQFQDESVVDDSQLPKDRFSAERLKGVDSTLKIQPAELGDSAMYLCASTEDGSSYNEQFFGPGTRLTVL.